Below, 26 T cell receptor beta chains from the same sample are listed, as sequenced in a study of vaccination effects on CD4 cells after COVID-19. Their antigen targets remain unknown. Expansion with viral peptide pools was applied to antigen-specific CD4+ T cells by the ViraFEST assay prior to sequencing. Between days 9 and 10 of culture, CD4+ T cells were separated out. Measured with immunoSEQ multiplex PCR; TCRdb has only the in-frame clones, and not every one. The sample lists 55,000 to 70,000 clones; roughly 81% were seen once. Source: CD4+ T cells from PBMCs cultured with HCoV-229E spike peptides, taken before COVID-19 vaccination. Source of these receptors: a human donor who received a COVID-19 vaccine.

This rearrangement joins TRBV19 to TRBJ1-5; 7 nucleotides line up with TRBD1. Germline V gene data show CDR1 as LNHDA and CDR2 as SQIVND (reference sequence). The CDR3 contains 13 residues. After removal of 5 bases from V and 6 bases from J, the junction contained 4 bases not matched to a gene. The CDR3 protein is CASSDRVRQPQHF. The CDR3 DNA reads TGTGCCAGTAGTGACAGGGTCCGTCAGCCCCAGCATTTT.

The V call is TRBV7-2, the J call TRBJ2-5; the match to TRBD2 covers 13 bases. The CDR3 runs 16 residues. The V gene's germline CDR1 is SGHTA and CDR2 FQGNSA. The junction had 7 bases not matched to a gene; V was cut back by 2 bases and J by 7 bases. CDR3 sequence (DNA): TGTGCCAGCAGCTTAAAGACTAGCGGGGGGCCGGGGACCCAGTACTTC. Its protein is CASSLKTSGGPGTQYF. The full variable domain, completed using reference TRBV7-2 and TRBJ2-5, is GAGVSQSPSNKVTEKGKDVELRCDPISGHTALYWYRQSLGQGLEFLIYFQGNSAPDKSGLPSDRFSAERTGGSVSTLTIQRTQQEDSAVYLCASSLKTSGGPGTQYFGPGTRLLVL.

The rearrangement joins TRBV6-4 to TRBJ2-7; D not resolved. The germline CDR1 and CDR2 sequences are MRHNA and SNTAGT. The CDR3 is 14 residues long. V shed 2 bases and J shed 2 bases, with 10 bases lying between them. The CDR3 loop reads CASSDGRTPYEQYV. For the CDR3, the DNA is TGTGCCAGCAGTGACGGCCGAACTCCCTACGAGCAGTACGTC.

As DNA, the CDR3 is TGTGCCAGTAAGGCAGGACCTAGCAATCAGCCCCAGCATTTT. It is translated as CASKAGPSNQPQHF. The chain has TRBV19 and TRBJ1-5; D unclear. Trimming removed 7 bases at V and 0 bases at J, with 10 bases between. CDR1 is LNHDA and CDR2 is SQIVND in the germline V gene (reference sequence). This CDR3 has 14 amino acids. The full variable domain, with the rest looked up from reference TRBV19 and TRBJ1-5, is DGGITQSPKYLFRKEGQNVTLSCEQNLNHDAMYWYRQDPGQGLRLIYYSQIVNDFQKGDIAEGYSVSREKKESFPLTVTSAQKNPTAFYLCASKAGPSNQPQHFGDGTRLSIL.

The V call is TRBV14, the J call TRBJ2-5; D unresolved. This CDR3 is built from 15 residues. Per germline, CDR1 SGHDN and CDR2 FVKESK. V dropped 1 base and J dropped 3 bases, with 12 bases sitting between them. The CDR3 DNA reads TGTGCCAGCAGCCAAGCTAATAAGGCCAAAGAGACCCAGTACTTC. Encoded protein: CASSQANKAKETQYF.

The chain links TRBV5-1 to TRBJ2-2, with 8 nucleotides matching TRBD2. The CDR3 is 16 residues long. From germline, CDR1 is SGHRS and CDR2 YFSETQ. The J segment lost 1 base and the V segment lost 0 bases, leaving 2 bases of the junction unmatched. The DNA for the CDR3 is TGCGCCAGCAGCTTGGTCGGGGGGGTGAACACCGGGGAGCTGTTTTTT. This gives the protein CASSLVGGVNTGELFF. Drawing the rest from reference TRBV5-1 and TRBJ2-2, the complete variable domain is KAGVTQTPRYLIKTRGQQVTLSCSPISGHRSVSWYQQTPGQGLQFLFEYFSETQRNKGNFPGRFSGRQFSNSRSEMNVSTLELGDSALYLCASSLVGGVNTGELFFGEGSRLTVL.

In its sample, this clone was seen a few times. The chain carries TRBV19 and TRBJ1-4; TRBD1 might be the D (5 bases). Germline loops: CDR1 LNHDA, CDR2 SQIVND (reference sequence). The CDR3 covers 12 residues. V lost 9 bases, J lost 8 bases, and 13 bases lay in between. The CDR3 DNA is TGTGCCAGGGGGACCCCAGGGGAAAAACTGTTTTTT. It is translated as CARGTPGEKLFF.

The V and J genes are TRBV27 and TRBJ1-1; a weak D match, TRBD1 (6 bases). V lost 3 bases, J lost 3 bases, and 11 bases lay in between. Germline V CDR1 and CDR2: MNHEY, SMNVEV (reference sequence). The CDR3 covers 14 residues. CDR3 nucleotide sequence: TGTGCCAGCAGTTTGAGGGGGTGGGACACTGAAGCTTTCTTT. It encodes CASSLRGWDTEAFF.

The chain joins TRBV6-5 to TRBJ2-1; a possible D gene is TRBD1 (6 bases). In germline, CDR1 is MNHEY, CDR2 SVGAGI. V lost 6 bases to trimming and J lost 8 bases, with 17 bases between them. The CDR3 contains 14 residues. The CDR3 region has the DNA TGTGCCAGCAGCCGATATACCAGGGGCTATGAGCAGTTCTTC. It specifies CASSRYTRGYEQFF.

The V call is TRBV6-5, the J call TRBJ1-1; D is perhaps TRBD1 (6 bases). CDR3 length: 14 residues. The V and J ends lost 4 bases and 4 bases respectively, with 13 bases between them. Germline V gives CDR1 MNHEY, CDR2 SVGAGI. CDR3 residues: CASSFTGLGTEAFF. The CDR3, as DNA: TGTGCCAGCAGTTTTACAGGGCTGGGCACTGAAGCTTTCTTT.

The chain is built from TRBV10-1 and TRBJ2-1, with a possible D match to TRBD2 (6 bases). Germline V lookup: CDR1 WNHNN, CDR2 SYGVQD (reference sequence). The CDR3 is 15 residues long. The V gene lost 2 bases and the J gene lost 6 bases, with 14 bases spanning the gap. CDR3 nucleotides: TGCGCCAGCAGTGAGGCGGGACGGCCAACCAATGAGCAGTTCTTC. This codes for CASSEAGRPTNEQFF.

This sequence joins TRBV6-4 and TRBJ2-3; D remains ambiguous. The CDR3 consists of 15 residues. Germline CDR1 and CDR2: MRHNA and SNTAGT. V was clipped by 0 bases and J by 1 base, with 8 bases between them. The CDR3: CASSDSALRTDTQYF. The CDR3 region has the DNA TGTGCCAGCAGTGACTCTGCCCTACGCACAGATACGCAGTATTTT.

The chain is built from TRBV7-3 and TRBJ2-5, with D possibly being TRBD1 or TRBD2 (5 bases each). The CDR3 is made up of 16 amino acids. Germline lookup yields CDR1 SGHTA and CDR2 FQGTGA. V gave up 5 bases and J gave up 3 bases, with 19 bases separating them. The CDR3 DNA reads as TGTGCCAGCAGCGATCGCCCGGGGACGGAGAAAGAGACCCAGTACTTC. Protein sequence: CASSDRPGTEKETQYF.

This clone was observed a few times. J is TRBJ2-7 and V is TRBV19; a possible D gene is TRBD1 (5 bases). V lost 5 bases to trimming and J lost 3 bases, with 11 bases between them. Germline V gives CDR1 LNHDA, CDR2 SQIVND (reference sequence). The CDR3 covers 13 residues. The CDR3 region is CASSPGRDYEQYV. The CDR3 nucleotides are TGTGCCAGTAGTCCTGGCAGGGACTACGAGCAGTACGTC.

V usage is TRBV6-6 and J usage is TRBJ2-1; D tentatively fits TRBD1 or TRBD2 (5 bases each). This CDR3 region has 13 residues. Trimming removed 2 bases at V and 5 bases at J, with 7 bases between. Germline V gene lookup returns CDR1 MNHNY and CDR2 SVGAGI (reference sequence). The DNA for the CDR3 is TGTGCCAGCAGTTACGGGGACCACAATGAGCAGTTCTTC. Translated: CASSYGDHNEQFF.

The chain is built from TRBV6-2 or TRBV6-3 and TRBJ2-7, with 10 bases matching TRBD1. V lost 6 bases to trimming and J lost 5 bases; unmatched junction nucleotides: 10. CDR1 is MNHEY and CDR2 is SVGEGT in the germline V gene. The CDR3 covers 15 residues. Here the CDR3 reads CASSQPLGTGDEQYV. As DNA, the CDR3 is TGTGCCAGCAGCCAGCCTCTTGGGACAGGGGACGAGCAGTACGTC.

The CDR3 DNA sequence: TGTGCTAGTGGTCGTCAACCAGGACAGGGGTCGGTGATTTCCAAAAACATTCAGTACTTC. This sequence encodes CASGRQPGQGSVISKNIQYF. This chain uses TRBV12-5 with TRBJ2-4; TRBD1 agrees at 9 bases. Germline-derived CDR1 and CDR2 are LGHNT and FRNRAP. The length of the CDR3 is 20 residues. The V segment lost 5 bases and the J segment 2 bases; nucleotides outside the gene matches: 19.

This clone was seen only a few times. V is TRBV27 and J is TRBJ2-1, with D hard to call. This CDR3 spans 10 amino acids. Germline CDR1 is MNHEY and CDR2 is SMNVEV (reference sequence). Trimming shortened V by 4 bases and J by 12 bases, and 7 bases separated the two germline ends. The CDR3 DNA is TGTGCCAGCAGTTCGAGCCGGCAGTTCTTC. It specifies CASSSSRQFF.

The V call is TRBV3-1 (or the pseudogene TRBV3-2), the J call TRBJ2-5; D ambiguous. CDR3 length: 16 residues. Germline V gives CDR1 LGHDT, CDR2 YNNKEL (reference sequence). Between the trimmed V and J ends, which lost 1 base and 0 bases, there was a span of 12 bases. Here the CDR3 reads CASSQVAKLYQETQYF. DNA for the CDR3: TGTGCCAGCAGCCAAGTTGCGAAACTGTACCAAGAGACCCAGTACTTC.

CDR3 in amino acids: CASSLVGGGTNQPQHF. CDR3 DNA sequence: TGTGCCAGCTCCCTTGTAGGGGGGGGAACGAATCAGCCCCAGCATTTT. The chain uses TRBV18 and TRBJ1-5; maybe TRBD1 (6 bases). The V and J ends lost 6 bases and 4 bases respectively, with 19 bases between them. The germline V gene encodes CDR1 KGHSH and CDR2 LQKENI. This CDR3 is built from 16 residues.

In its sample, this clone was seen a few times. This chain links TRBV5-4 with TRBJ1-1; D might be TRBD1 (5 bases). Germline-derived CDR1 and CDR2 are SGHNT and YYREEE (reference sequence). Trimming stripped 0 bases from V and 9 bases from J, with 15 bases between. This CDR3 spans 14 amino acids. In DNA form, the CDR3 reads TGTGCCAGCAGCTTGGGGGGCGGGATTGGGAAAGCTTTCTTT. Protein: CASSLGGGIGKAFF.

This clone has just a few counts. The chain carries TRBV5-4 and TRBJ1-1; D is ambiguous. Trimming left V 5 bases short and J 0 bases short, with 8 bases between. This CDR3 has 13 amino acids. Germline V CDR1 and CDR2: SGHNT, YYREEE (reference sequence). CDR3 nucleotide sequence: TGTGCCAGCAGGCTGGACCTGAACACTGAAGCTTTCTTT. Its translation is CASRLDLNTEAFF.

This chain joins TRBV5-8 and TRBJ1-2; D gene unclear. Trimming removed 2 bases at V and 5 bases at J, with 10 bases between. There are 13 residues in the CDR3. Germline CDR1 and CDR2: SGHTS and YDEGEE. CDR3 in amino acids: CASSLSARYGYTF. The CDR3 DNA reads as TGTGCCAGCAGCTTATCAGCGCGGTATGGCTACACCTTC.

The chain uses TRBV2 and TRBJ2-5; 10 bases are a match to TRBD2. CDR3 length equals 15 residues. Germline V gene sequence: CDR1 SNHLY, CDR2 FYNNEI. V shed 2 bases, J shed 2 bases, and the junction held 2 bases outside the gene matches. The CDR3 reads CASSETSGEQETQYF. The CDR3 nucleotides are TGTGCCAGCAGTGAAACTAGCGGGGAACAAGAGACCCAGTACTTC.

This clone occurred a few times. The V gene is TRBV19, the J gene TRBJ1-1, with a weak D call TRBD1 (5 bases). Per the germline V gene, CDR1 is LNHDA and CDR2 is SQIVND (reference sequence). Trimming stripped 6 bases from V and 5 bases from J, with 16 bases between. The CDR3 is 14 residues long. DNA for the CDR3: TGTGCCAGTAGCGAGCCGGGGCACGGAACTGAAGCTTTCTTT. Encoded protein: CASSEPGHGTEAFF.

The chain recombines TRBV6-5 with TRBJ1-2; 9 positions match TRBD1. The CDR3 totals 12 residues. CDR1 and CDR2 (germline): MNHEY, SVGAGI. Trimming cost V 5 bases and J 6 bases; bases outside gene matches: 1. CDR3 bases: TGTGCCAGCAGTAGACAGGGGGATGGCTACACCTTC. Encoded protein: CASSRQGDGYTF.